The 14 T cell receptor beta chains below all came from one sample that was sequenced in a study of blood T cell repertoires in COVID-19. This table comes from immunoSEQ multiplex PCR, and its TCRdb copy is limited to in-frame clones, with some not included. This repertoire shows about 120,000 clones, approximately 83% found once; its top ten account for approximately 30%. The sequenced sample was peripheral blood. These receptors were collected from a woman older than 75 with acute or convalescent COVID-19.

This sequence joins TRBV5-1 and TRBJ2-1; the match to TRBD2 covers 12 bases. The CDR3 loop spans 19 amino acids. The J segment lost 0 bases and the V segment lost 4 bases, leaving 11 bases of the junction unmatched. Germline-derived CDR1 and CDR2 are SGHRS and YFSETQ. CDR3 amino acids: CASSTGRLAGETSYNEQFF. The CDR3 bases are TGCGCCAGCAGCACAGGACGACTAGCGGGGGAGACCTCCTACAATGAGCAGTTCTTC.

The chain couples TRBV28 to TRBJ1-1; D remains unclear. Trimming took 7 bases from V and 4 from J, leaving 13 bases between them. Germline lookup yields CDR1 MDHEN and CDR2 SYDVKM. There are 13 residues in the CDR3. Here the CDR3 reads CASTPNLSTEAFF. The CDR3 bases are TGTGCCAGCACTCCCAACCTGAGCACTGAAGCTTTCTTT.

V usage is TRBV12-3 or TRBV12-4 and J usage is TRBJ1-2; TRBD1 agrees at 8 bases. The CDR3 is 13 amino acids. V trimming: 5 bases; J trimming: 5 bases; junction bases outside the gene matches: 4. The chain's CDR3 is CASSTDRGYGYTF. DNA of the CDR3: TGTGCCAGCAGTACTGACAGGGGATATGGCTACACCTTC.

This sequence joins TRBV28 and TRBJ1-1; TRBD1 aligns across 7 bases. The CDR3 length is 15 residues. V was pared by 4 bases and J by 3 bases, with 8 bases of the junction left unmatched. CDR1 is MDHEN and CDR2 is SYDVKM in the germline V gene. In nucleotides, the CDR3 is TGTGCCAGCAGTTCCCCAGGGGGGCGAGACACTGAAGCTTTCTTT. Translating gives CASSSPGGRDTEAFF.

The J gene is TRBJ1-6, the V gene TRBV5-6; 8 bases are shared with TRBD1. This CDR3 spans 16 amino acids. The germline gives CDR1 SGHDT, CDR2 YYEEEE. The V gene end was trimmed by 0 bases and the J gene end by 2 bases; junction bases not matched to a gene: 1. The CDR3: CASSLGTGPYNSPLHF. For the CDR3, the DNA is TGTGCCAGCAGCTTGGGGACAGGGCCCTATAATTCACCCCTCCACTTT.

The chain links TRBV6-4 to TRBJ1-2, with TRBD1 as a possible D gene (6 bases). The CDR3 contains 14 residues. Per the germline V gene, CDR1 is MRHNA and CDR2 is SNTAGT. V lost 5 bases and J lost 8, with 18 bases in between. DNA for the CDR3: TGTGCCAGCAGTCCGTTGAGGGGGGGAGGAGGCTACACCTTC. It translates to CASSPLRGGGGYTF.

J is TRBJ1-5 and V is TRBV2; D remains unclear. The CDR3 totals 13 residues. From germline, CDR1 is SNHLY and CDR2 FYNNEI. Trimming pared 6 bases from V and 1 base from J, leaving 7 bases between. CDR3 loop: CASRMGSNQPQHF. The CDR3 DNA is TGTGCCAGCAGGATGGGCAGCAATCAGCCCCAGCATTTT.

The chain recombines TRBV19 with TRBJ1-1; D is perhaps TRBD1 (6 bases). CDR1 and CDR2 from the germline V gene are LNHDA and SQIVND (reference sequence). CDR3 length equals 15 residues. The V end was cut by 5 bases, the J end by 4 bases, with 17 bases between. The CDR3 spells CASSLWGGQGTEAFF. CDR3 coding DNA: TGTGCCAGTAGTCTCTGGGGGGGCCAGGGCACTGAAGCTTTCTTT.

This chain links TRBV11-1 with TRBJ1-4, with a possible D match to TRBD1 (5 bases). Germline values: CDR1 SGHAT, CDR2 FQDESV (reference sequence). The CDR3 extends over 14 amino acids. The germline V and J ends were trimmed by 6 bases and 3 bases, with 11 bases remaining between them. The CDR3 sequence: CASRMTAANEKLFF. The CDR3 DNA reads TGTGCCAGCAGAATGACAGCCGCTAATGAAAAACTGTTTTTT.

V and J are TRBV10-3 and TRBJ2-3; 11 bases are a match to TRBD2. The germline V gene encodes CDR1 ENHRY and CDR2 SYGVKD. The CDR3 loop spans 16 amino acids. V gave up 2 bases and J gave up 0 bases; unmatched junction bases: 1. The CDR3 region is CAISEGLAGSTDTQYF. CDR3 coding DNA: TGTGCCATCAGTGAGGGACTAGCGGGTAGCACAGATACGCAGTATTTT.

The rearrangement joins TRBV5-6 to TRBJ2-7; 10 nucleotides align to TRBD2. Germline loops: CDR1 SGHDT, CDR2 YYEEEE. V was clipped by 0 bases and J by 3 bases; unmatched bases: 6. The CDR3 covers 16 residues. This CDR3 is CASSLAGSGGLYEQYV. CDR3 nucleotide sequence: TGTGCCAGCAGCTTGGCCGGTAGCGGGGGGCTCTACGAGCAGTACGTC.

Note on this clone: Germline and junction disagree at one end, which may indicate a read error. For the CDR3, the DNA is TGTGCCAGCGGTGACGGTAGCCAAGAGACCCAGTACTTC. The encoded protein is CASGDGSQETQYF. This sequence joins TRBV6-1 and TRBJ2-5; D is unresolved. Germline CDR1 is MNHNS and CDR2 is SASEGT. The CDR3 sequence is 13 residues long.

The DNA for the CDR3 is TGCGCCAGCAGTGAGGCAGGGGGCTCCTATAATTCACCCCTCCACTTT. This gives the protein CASSEAGGSYNSPLHF. The chain links TRBV10-2 to TRBJ1-6; TRBD1 aligns across 7 bases. The V segment lost 2 bases and the J segment 0 bases; nucleotides outside the gene matches: 1. Per the germline V gene, CDR1 is WSHSY and CDR2 is SAAADI. There are 16 residues in the CDR3.

The chain recombines TRBV3-1 (or the pseudogene TRBV3-2) with TRBJ1-2; possible D gene TRBD1, 5 bases. With 8 bases removed from V and 7 bases from J, the gap between germline ends came to 14 bases. This CDR3 is 12 amino acids long. Germline assignment: CDR1 LGHDT and CDR2 YNNKEL (reference sequence). The DNA of the CDR3 is TGTGCCAGCTCCTTGGTGGACACTGGCTACACCTTC. Its protein is CASSLVDTGYTF.